The 3 T cell receptor beta chains below were found in one sample sequenced in a study of shared T cell receptors in the human thymus. TCRdb keeps only in-frame clones here, not all; method: immunoSEQ multiplex PCR. The table includes over 650,000 clones, about 87% detected once. The sample was also linked to a second study, of human thymus T cells.

Sequenced material: thymocytes. These receptors were obtained from a boy younger than two with a congenital heart defect.

J is TRBJ1-3 and V is TRBV28; no definite D call. The CDR3 is 13 residues long. Between the trimmed V and J ends, which lost 6 bases and 7 bases, there was a span of 13 bases. The germline CDR1 and CDR2 sequences are MDHEN and SYDVKM. Written as DNA, the CDR3 is TGTGCCAGCAGAGCACGTTTCGGGAACACCATATATTTT. It codes for CASRARFGNTIYF.

This clone appeared a single time. J is TRBJ1-4 and V is TRBV11-2; D is unclear. This CDR3 has 17 residues. Germline values: CDR1 SGHAT, CDR2 FQNNGV. The germline V and J ends were trimmed by 4 bases and 8 bases, with 23 bases remaining between them. Here the CDR3 reads CASSYSGRRYYMEKLFF. As DNA, the CDR3 is TGTGCCAGCAGCTATAGCGGGAGAAGGTATTATATGGAAAAACTGTTTTTT.

J is TRBJ2-7 and V is TRBV18, with 11 bases matching TRBD1. This CDR3 has 16 amino acids. With 1 base clipped from V and 1 base from J, the junction kept 3 bases outside the gene matches. CDR1 is KGHSH and CDR2 is LQKENI in the germline V gene. CDR3 DNA: TGTGCCAGCTCACCACGGGGACAGGGGGGTTCCTACGAGCAGTACTTC. Translation: CASSPRGQGGSYEQYF.